This note documents a single TCR beta chain sequence. Its cognate antigen is unknown. This sample stems from a study of blood T cells in healthy people across ages. Background on the study: Capture via template switching afforded approximately one barcoded beta molecule per two T cells. General study points: Older age went with lower TCR beta diversity per million T cells, in a roughly linear way. More naive CD4+ cells and higher diversity were found in long-lived than in aged donors. Leaving the PBMCs unsorted stopped any conclusive comparison of naive versus antigen-experienced cells.

The second PCR ran about 7 to 12 cycles with a sample-barcoded 5' primer and J-beta primers. Each CDR3 protein is one row after TCRdb ran MiXCR on the 5' RACE reads. This sample carries about 1.5 million distinct CDR3 sequences, 35% to 45% of them seen once, and the ten largest clones take approximately 4.1%. The V end lost 5 bases, the J end lost 6 bases, and 11 bases lay between the germline ends. The CDR3 contains 13 residues. Germline CDR1 MNHEY, CDR2 SVGAGI. The source is a young woman in good health. The sample was blood. This chain joins TRBV6-5 and TRBJ2-1; tentatively, D is TRBD1 (6 bases). CDR3 amino acids: CASSDQGSNEQFF. For the CDR3, the DNA is TGTGCCAGCAGTGACCAGGGGAGCAATGAGCAGTTCTTC.